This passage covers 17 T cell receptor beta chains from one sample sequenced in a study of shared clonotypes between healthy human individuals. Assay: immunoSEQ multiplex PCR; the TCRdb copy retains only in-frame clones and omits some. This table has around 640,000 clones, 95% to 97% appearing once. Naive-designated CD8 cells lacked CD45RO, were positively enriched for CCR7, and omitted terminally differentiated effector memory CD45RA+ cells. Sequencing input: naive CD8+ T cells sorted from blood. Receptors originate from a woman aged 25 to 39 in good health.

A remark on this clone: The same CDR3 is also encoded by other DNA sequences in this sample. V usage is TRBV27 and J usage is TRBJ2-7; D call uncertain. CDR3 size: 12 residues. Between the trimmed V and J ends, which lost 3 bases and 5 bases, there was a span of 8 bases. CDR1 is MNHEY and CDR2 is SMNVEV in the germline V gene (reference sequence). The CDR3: CASSFSGHEQYF. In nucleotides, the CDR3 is TGTGCCAGCAGTTTCTCAGGTCACGAGCAGTACTTC.

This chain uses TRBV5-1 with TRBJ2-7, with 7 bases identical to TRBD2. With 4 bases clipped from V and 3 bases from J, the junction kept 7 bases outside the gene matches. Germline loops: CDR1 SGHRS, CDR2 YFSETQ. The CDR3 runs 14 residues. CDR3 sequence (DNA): TGCGCCAGCAGCGCGGGGGTCGGGGGCTACGAGCAGTACTTC. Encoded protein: CASSAGVGGYEQYF. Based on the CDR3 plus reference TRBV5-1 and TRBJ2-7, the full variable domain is KAGVTQTPRYLIKTRGQQVTLSCSPISGHRSVSWYQQTPGQGLQFLFEYFSETQRNKGNFPGRFSGRQFSNSRSEMNVSTLELGDSALYLCASSAGVGGYEQYFGPGTRLTVT.

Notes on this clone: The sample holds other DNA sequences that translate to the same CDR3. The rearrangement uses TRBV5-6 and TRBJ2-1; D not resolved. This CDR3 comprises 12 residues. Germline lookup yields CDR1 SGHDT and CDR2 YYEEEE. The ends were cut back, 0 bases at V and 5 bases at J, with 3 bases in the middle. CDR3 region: CASSLGNNEQFF. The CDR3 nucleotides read TGTGCCAGCAGCTTGGGTAACAATGAGCAGTTCTTC.

The CDR3 nucleotides are TGTGCCAGCAGACATAGCGGGAGCTCCTACAATGAGCAGTTCTTC. Its protein is CASRHSGSSYNEQFF. The chain has TRBV6-5 and TRBJ2-1, with TRBD2 matching over 9 bases. The V segment lost 6 bases and the J segment 0 bases; nucleotides outside the gene matches: 3. The CDR3 is 15 residues long. Germline values: CDR1 MNHEY, CDR2 SVGAGI.

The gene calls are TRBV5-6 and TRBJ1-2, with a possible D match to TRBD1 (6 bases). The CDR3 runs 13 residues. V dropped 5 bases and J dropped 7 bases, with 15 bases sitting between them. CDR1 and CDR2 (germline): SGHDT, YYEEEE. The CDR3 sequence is CASRPFYRAGYTF. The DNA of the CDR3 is TGTGCCAGCAGGCCTTTTTACAGGGCTGGCTACACCTTC.

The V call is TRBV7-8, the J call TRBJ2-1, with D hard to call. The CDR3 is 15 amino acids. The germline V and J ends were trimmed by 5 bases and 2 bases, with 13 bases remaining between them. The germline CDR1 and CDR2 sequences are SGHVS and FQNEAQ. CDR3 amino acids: CASSPSTFAYNEQFF. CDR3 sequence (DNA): TGTGCCAGCAGCCCCTCGACGTTCGCCTACAATGAGCAGTTCTTC.

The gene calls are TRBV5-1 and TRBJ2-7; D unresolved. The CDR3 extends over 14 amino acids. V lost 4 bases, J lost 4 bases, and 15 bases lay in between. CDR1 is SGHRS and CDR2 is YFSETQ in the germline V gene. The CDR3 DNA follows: TGCGCCAGCAGCCAGGACGGCACTTTTTACGAGCAGTACTTC. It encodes CASSQDGTFYEQYF.

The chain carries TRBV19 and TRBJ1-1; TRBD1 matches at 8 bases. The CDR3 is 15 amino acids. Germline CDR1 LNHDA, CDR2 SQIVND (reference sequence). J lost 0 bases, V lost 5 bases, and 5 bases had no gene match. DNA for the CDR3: TGTGCCAGTAGTCTACGGACAGGGATGAACACTGAAGCTTTCTTT. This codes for CASSLRTGMNTEAFF.

DNA for the CDR3: TGTGCCAGCAGTGAAAGTGTCTCCTCCTACGAGCAGTACTTC. It specifies CASSESVSSYEQYF. The V and J genes are TRBV6-1 and TRBJ2-7; D is unresolved. Germline V gene lookup returns CDR1 MNHNS and CDR2 SASEGT. V was trimmed by 2 bases and J by 0 bases, leaving 8 bases between them. The CDR3 extends over 14 amino acids.

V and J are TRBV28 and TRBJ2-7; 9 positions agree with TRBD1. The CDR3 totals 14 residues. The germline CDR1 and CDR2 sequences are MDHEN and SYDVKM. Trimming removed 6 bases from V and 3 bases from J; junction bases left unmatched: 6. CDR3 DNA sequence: TGTGCCAGCAGGATACAGGGGGCGGTCTACGAGCAGTACTTC. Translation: CASRIQGAVYEQYF.

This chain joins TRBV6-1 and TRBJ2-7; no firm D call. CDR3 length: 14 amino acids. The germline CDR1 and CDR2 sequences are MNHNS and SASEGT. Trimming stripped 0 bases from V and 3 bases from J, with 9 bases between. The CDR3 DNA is TGTGCCAGCAGTGAAGCGCTGACCGGCTACGAGCAGTACTTC. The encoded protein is CASSEALTGYEQYF.

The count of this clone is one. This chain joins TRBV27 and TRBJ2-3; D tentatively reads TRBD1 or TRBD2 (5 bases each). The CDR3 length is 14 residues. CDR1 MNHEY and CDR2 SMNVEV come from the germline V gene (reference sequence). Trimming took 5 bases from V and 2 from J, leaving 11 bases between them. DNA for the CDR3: TGTGCCAGCAGTGAGGGACCGGACACAGATACGCAGTATTTT. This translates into CASSEGPDTDTQYF.

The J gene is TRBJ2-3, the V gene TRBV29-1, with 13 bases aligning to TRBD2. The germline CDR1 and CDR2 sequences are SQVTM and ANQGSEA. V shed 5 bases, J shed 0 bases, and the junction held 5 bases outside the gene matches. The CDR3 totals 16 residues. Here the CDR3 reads CSVLTSGRESTDTQYF. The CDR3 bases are TGCAGCGTTCTTACTAGCGGGAGGGAGAGCACAGATACGCAGTATTTT.

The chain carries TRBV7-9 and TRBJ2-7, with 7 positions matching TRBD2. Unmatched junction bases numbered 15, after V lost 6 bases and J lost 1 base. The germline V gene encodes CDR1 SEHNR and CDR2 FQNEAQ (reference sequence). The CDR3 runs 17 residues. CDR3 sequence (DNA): TGTGCCAGCAGTTCGAACTTGGGAGGGTATAGATCCTACGAGCAGTACTTC. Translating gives CASSSNLGGYRSYEQYF.

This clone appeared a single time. CDR3 sequence reads: CASSRQGENSPLHF. CDR3 nucleotide sequence: TGTGCCAGCAGTAGACAGGGGGAGAATTCACCCCTCCACTTT. The chain couples TRBV6-4 to TRBJ1-6; 9 positions match TRBD1. The CDR3 is 14 amino acids. The junction had 3 bases not matched to a gene; V was cut back by 5 bases and J by 7 bases. Germline CDR1 MRHNA, CDR2 SNTAGT.

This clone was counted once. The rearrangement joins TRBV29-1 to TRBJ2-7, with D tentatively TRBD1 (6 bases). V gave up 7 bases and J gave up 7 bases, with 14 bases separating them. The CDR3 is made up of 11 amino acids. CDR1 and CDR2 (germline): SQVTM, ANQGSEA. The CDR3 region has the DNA TGCAGCGGGACAGACGACCAAGAGCAGTACTTC. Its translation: CSGTDDQEQYF.

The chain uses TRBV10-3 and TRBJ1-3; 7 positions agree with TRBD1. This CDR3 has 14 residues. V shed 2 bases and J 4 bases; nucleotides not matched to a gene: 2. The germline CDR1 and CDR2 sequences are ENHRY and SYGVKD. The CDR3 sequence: CAISETGVGNTIYF. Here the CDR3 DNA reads TGTGCCATCAGTGAGACAGGGGTAGGAAACACCATATATTTT.